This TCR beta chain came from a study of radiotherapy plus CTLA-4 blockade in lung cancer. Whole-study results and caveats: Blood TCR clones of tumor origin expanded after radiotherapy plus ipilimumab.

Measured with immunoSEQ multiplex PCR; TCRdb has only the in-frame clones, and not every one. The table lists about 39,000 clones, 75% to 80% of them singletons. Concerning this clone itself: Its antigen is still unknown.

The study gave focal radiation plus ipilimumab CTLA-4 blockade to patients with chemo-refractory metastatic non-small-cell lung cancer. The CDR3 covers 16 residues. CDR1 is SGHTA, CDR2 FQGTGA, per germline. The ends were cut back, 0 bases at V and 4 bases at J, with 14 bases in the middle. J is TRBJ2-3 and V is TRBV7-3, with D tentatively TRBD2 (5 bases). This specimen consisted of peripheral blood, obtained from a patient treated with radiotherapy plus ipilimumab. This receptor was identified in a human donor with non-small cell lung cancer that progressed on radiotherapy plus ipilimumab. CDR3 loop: CASSLTPGVAPDTQYF. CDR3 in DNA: TGTGCCAGCAGCTTAACGCCCGGGGTTGCTCCAGATACGCAGTATTTT. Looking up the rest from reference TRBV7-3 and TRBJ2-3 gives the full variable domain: GAGVSQTPSNKVTEKGKYVELRCDPISGHTALYWYRQSLGQGPEFLIYFQGTGAADDSGLPNDRFFAVRPEGSVSTLKIQRTERGDSAVYLCASSLTPGVAPDTQYFGPGTRLTVL.